The rows below give T cell receptor beta chains drawn from one sample of a study of CD8 T cells in Susac syndrome. TCRdb itself ran the immunoSEQ multiplex PCR reads through MiXCR, one entry per CDR3 protein. The sample lists about 140,000 distinct CDR3 sequences; around 96% were seen once. The specimen sequenced was CD4+ T cells from PBMCs. These receptors were taken from a human donor with multiple sclerosis. Both conserved end residues are part of each CDR3. The order of the fields is V gene, D gene, J gene, clone size, CDR3 DNA, CDR3 protein. A D gene is named only where the DNA matches it firmly. Only some rows state a clone size, as once, few, many or a class for expanded clones.

v_call: TRBV28
d_call: TRBD2
j_call: TRBJ2-7
clone_size: -
cdr3_nt: TGTGCCAGCAGTTTAATAGCGGGGACCTACGAGCAGTACTTC
cdr3_aa: CASSLIAGTYEQYF

v_call: TRBV20-1
d_call: -
j_call: TRBJ1-1
clone_size: -
cdr3_nt: TGCAGTGCTAACCCCACTAGCCTGAACACTGAAGCTTTCTTT
cdr3_aa: CSANPTSLNTEAFF

v_call: TRBV7-8
d_call: TRBD2
j_call: TRBJ2-1
clone_size: -
cdr3_nt: TGTGCCAGCAGCTCGCGGGGGAGGTACAATGAGCAGTTCTTC
cdr3_aa: CASSSRGRYNEQFF

v_call: TRBV3-1
d_call: TRBD1
j_call: TRBJ1-5
clone_size: -
cdr3_nt: TGTGCCAGCTCACAGGACAGGGGTAATCAGCCCCAGCATTTT
cdr3_aa: CASSQDRGNQPQHF

v_call: TRBV27
d_call: -
j_call: TRBJ1-6
clone_size: -
cdr3_nt: TGTGCCAGTAATGCCCGGTGGCAACCCTATAATTCACCCCTCCACTTT
cdr3_aa: CASNARWQPYNSPLHF

v_call: TRBV7-2
d_call: -
j_call: TRBJ1-5
clone_size: -
cdr3_nt: TGTGCCAGCAGCTTAGGATCGGGGTCTGGCCAGCCCCAGCATTTT
cdr3_aa: CASSLGSGSGQPQHF

v_call: TRBV20-1
d_call: -
j_call: TRBJ2-5
clone_size: -
cdr3_nt: TGCAGTGCCCTGGGCGCTTCGGGCAGGGCCGGAGAGACCCAGTACTTC
cdr3_aa: CSALGASGRAGETQYF

v_call: TRBV29-1
d_call: -
j_call: TRBJ2-7
clone_size: -
cdr3_nt: TGCAGCGACGGCGCCGGGGTAGACAACTTC
cdr3_aa: CSDGAGVDNF

v_call: TRBV12-3/TRBV12-4
d_call: -
j_call: TRBJ1-5
clone_size: -
cdr3_nt: TGTGCCAGCAGCTTGCGGGTAGGGGAGAGCAATCAGCCCCAGCATTTT
cdr3_aa: CASSLRVGESNQPQHF

v_call: TRBV5-1
d_call: -
j_call: TRBJ2-1
clone_size: -
cdr3_nt: TGCGCCAGCAGCTTGGGGGCGACTAGTAGGGTTTACAATGAGCAGTTCTTC
cdr3_aa: CASSLGATSRVYNEQFF

v_call: TRBV12-3/TRBV12-4
d_call: -
j_call: TRBJ1-5
clone_size: -
cdr3_nt: TGTGCCAGCAGGCTAACGAATGGGGGGAGCAATCAGCCCCAGCATTTT
cdr3_aa: CASRLTNGGSNQPQHF

v_call: TRBV6-5
d_call: -
j_call: TRBJ1-2
clone_size: -
cdr3_nt: TGTGCCAGCAGTTATAGGCAGGGAGGTGGCTACACCTTC
cdr3_aa: CASSYRQGGGYTF

v_call: TRBV9
d_call: TRBD2
j_call: TRBJ2-1
clone_size: -
cdr3_nt: TGTGCCAGCAGGGCTAGCGGGACAGATGAGCAGTTCTTC
cdr3_aa: CASRASGTDEQFF

v_call: TRBV6-5
d_call: -
j_call: TRBJ2-5
clone_size: -
cdr3_nt: TGTGCCAGCAGCCAAGGGGTACTCCAAGAGACCCAGTACTTC
cdr3_aa: CASSQGVLQETQYF

v_call: TRBV12-3/TRBV12-4
d_call: TRBD1
j_call: TRBJ1-2
clone_size: -
cdr3_nt: TGTGCCACGTCATCAACAGGGGTTAACTATGGCTACACCTTC
cdr3_aa: CATSSTGVNYGYTF

v_call: TRBV25-1
d_call: TRBD1
j_call: TRBJ1-5
clone_size: once
cdr3_nt: TGTGCCAGCAGTGCCGGACAGGGGACTCAGCCCCAGCATTTT
cdr3_aa: CASSAGQGTQPQHF

v_call: TRBV30
d_call: -
j_call: TRBJ2-3
clone_size: -
cdr3_nt: TGTGCCTGGGCCGGGCAGGGTCATAATCCCAGTACGCAGTATTTT
cdr3_aa: CAWAGQGHNPSTQYF

v_call: TRBV20-1
d_call: TRBD1
j_call: TRBJ2-5
clone_size: -
cdr3_nt: TGCAGTGCTGGGACAGGGGGCAAGGAGACCCAGTACTTC
cdr3_aa: CSAGTGGKETQYF

v_call: TRBV7-9
d_call: -
j_call: TRBJ1-1
clone_size: -
cdr3_nt: TGTGCCAGCAGCGCTCGACAGTGGACGAACACTGAAGCTTTCTTT
cdr3_aa: CASSARQWTNTEAFF

v_call: TRBV2
d_call: -
j_call: TRBJ2-1
clone_size: -
cdr3_nt: TGTGCCAGCAAGGGGGCAGGGGGGTACAATGAGCAGTTCTTC
cdr3_aa: CASKGAGGYNEQFF

v_call: TRBV3-1
d_call: -
j_call: TRBJ1-2
clone_size: -
cdr3_nt: TGTGCCAGCACCTCCCGAACTAACTATGGCTACACCTTC
cdr3_aa: CASTSRTNYGYTF

v_call: TRBV23-1
d_call: TRBD1
j_call: TRBJ2-3
clone_size: -
cdr3_nt: TGCGCCAGCAAAAGGGACAGAATAAACCTCACAGATACGCAGTATTTT
cdr3_aa: CASKRDRINLTDTQYF

v_call: TRBV24-1
d_call: -
j_call: TRBJ2-5
clone_size: -
cdr3_nt: TGTGCCACCAGTGACCCCGGGACGCAAGCCTACGGTGGGACCCAGTACTTC
cdr3_aa: CATSDPGTQAYGGTQYF

v_call: TRBV25-1
d_call: -
j_call: TRBJ2-1
clone_size: -
cdr3_nt: TGTGCCAGCAGGCCAACGAGAGAGAACGCCTACAATGAGCAGTTCTTC
cdr3_aa: CASRPTRENAYNEQFF

v_call: TRBV5-6
d_call: -
j_call: TRBJ2-5
clone_size: -
cdr3_nt: TGTGCCAGCAGCTTAATGGGAGAGACCCAGTACTTC
cdr3_aa: CASSLMGETQYF

v_call: TRBV3-1
d_call: -
j_call: TRBJ1-4
clone_size: -
cdr3_nt: TGTGCCAGCAGGAACCACGGGGCAACTAATGAAAAACTGTTTTTT
cdr3_aa: CASRNHGATNEKLFF

v_call: TRBV29-1
d_call: TRBD2
j_call: TRBJ2-1
clone_size: -
cdr3_nt: TGCAGCGGGGGGACTAGCGGGGACAATGAGCAGTTCTTC
cdr3_aa: CSGGTSGDNEQFF

v_call: TRBV9
d_call: -
j_call: TRBJ2-3
clone_size: -
cdr3_nt: TGTGCCAGCCAGGCGGGGACCCTAGATACGCAGTATTTT
cdr3_aa: CASQAGTLDTQYF

v_call: TRBV3-1
d_call: -
j_call: TRBJ2-7
clone_size: -
cdr3_nt: TGTGCCAGCAGCCAAGTACGGACCTACGAGCAGTACTTC
cdr3_aa: CASSQVRTYEQYF

v_call: TRBV20-1
d_call: TRBD1
j_call: TRBJ1-6
clone_size: -
cdr3_nt: TGCAGTGCTAGAAAAGGGGGGACAGGAGGTTTGGATTCACCCCTCCACTTT
cdr3_aa: CSARKGGTGGLDSPLHF

v_call: TRBV12-3/TRBV12-4
d_call: -
j_call: TRBJ1-2
clone_size: -
cdr3_nt: TGTGCCAGCAGTCAGACCGCTAACTATGGCTACACCTTC
cdr3_aa: CASSQTANYGYTF